The TCR beta chain described here comes from a study of blood T cells in healthy people across ages. The authors ran a second PCR of about 7 to 11 cycles using a sample-barcoded 5' primer and a J-beta primer mix. TCRdb re-called the 5' RACE reads with MiXCR, one entry per CDR3 protein. The table includes about 730,000 distinct CDR3 sequences, around 40% detected once. This CDR3 spans 19 amino acids. Germline CDR1 and CDR2: SEHNR and FQNEAQ (reference sequence). V was clipped by 5 bases and J by 13 bases, with 38 bases between them. This clonotype was sampled from a woman aged 55-70 years in good health. The chain is built from TRBV7-9 and TRBJ2-5, with D hard to call. Material: blood. The CDR3 DNA reads TGTGCCAGCAGCCCTCGAATTCCCACTTATAAGGAGAGTTACAATGAGCGGTACTTC. Translation: CASSPRIPTYKESYNERYF.